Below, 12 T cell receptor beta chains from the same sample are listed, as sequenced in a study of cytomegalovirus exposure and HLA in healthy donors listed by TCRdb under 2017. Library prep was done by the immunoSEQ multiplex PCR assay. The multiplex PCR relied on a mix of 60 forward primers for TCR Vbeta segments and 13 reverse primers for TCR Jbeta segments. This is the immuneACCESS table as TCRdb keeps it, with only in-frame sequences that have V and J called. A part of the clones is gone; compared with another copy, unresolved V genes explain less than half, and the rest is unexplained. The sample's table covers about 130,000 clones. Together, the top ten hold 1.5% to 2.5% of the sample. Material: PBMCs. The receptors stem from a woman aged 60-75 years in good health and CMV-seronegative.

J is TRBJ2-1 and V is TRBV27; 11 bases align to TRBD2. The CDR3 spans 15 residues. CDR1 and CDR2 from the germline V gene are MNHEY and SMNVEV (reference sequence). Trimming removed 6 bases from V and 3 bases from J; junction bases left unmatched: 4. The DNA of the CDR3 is TGTGCCAGCAGACGACTAGCGGGAAACTACAATGAGCAGTTCTTC. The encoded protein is CASRRLAGNYNEQFF.

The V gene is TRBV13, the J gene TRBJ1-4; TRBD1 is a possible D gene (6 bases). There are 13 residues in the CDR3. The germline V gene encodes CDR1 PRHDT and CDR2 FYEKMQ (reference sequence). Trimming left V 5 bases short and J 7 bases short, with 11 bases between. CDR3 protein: CASSLRTVEKLFF. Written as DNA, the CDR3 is TGTGCCAGCAGCCTAAGGACAGTTGAAAAACTGTTTTTT.

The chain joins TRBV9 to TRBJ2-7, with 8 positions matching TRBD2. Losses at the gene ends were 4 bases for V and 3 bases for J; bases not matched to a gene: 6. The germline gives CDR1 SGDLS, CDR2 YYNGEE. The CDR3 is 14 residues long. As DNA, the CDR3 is TGTGCCAGCAGCCCCGGCGGGGGGAGCTACGAGCAGTACTTC. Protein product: CASSPGGGSYEQYF.

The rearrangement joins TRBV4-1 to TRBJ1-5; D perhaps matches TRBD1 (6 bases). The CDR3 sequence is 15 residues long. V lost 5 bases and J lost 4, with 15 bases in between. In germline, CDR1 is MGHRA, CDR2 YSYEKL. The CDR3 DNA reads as TGCGCCAGCAGCGAGTGGGGGGGGGCGAATCAGCCCCAGCATTTT. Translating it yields CASSEWGGANQPQHF.

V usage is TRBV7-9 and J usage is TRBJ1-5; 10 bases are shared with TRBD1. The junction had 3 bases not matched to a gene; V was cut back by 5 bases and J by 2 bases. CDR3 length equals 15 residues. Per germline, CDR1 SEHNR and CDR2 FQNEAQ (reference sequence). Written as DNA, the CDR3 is TGTGCCAGCAGCCGACAGGGGGCTGGCAATCAGCCCCAGCATTTT. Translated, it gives CASSRQGAGNQPQHF. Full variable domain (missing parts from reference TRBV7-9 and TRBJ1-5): DTGVSQNPRHKITKRGQNVTFRCDPISEHNRLYWYRQTLGQGPEFLTYFQNEAQLEKSRLLSDRFSAERPKGSFSTLEIQRTEQGDSAMYLCASSRQGAGNQPQHFGDGTRLSIL.

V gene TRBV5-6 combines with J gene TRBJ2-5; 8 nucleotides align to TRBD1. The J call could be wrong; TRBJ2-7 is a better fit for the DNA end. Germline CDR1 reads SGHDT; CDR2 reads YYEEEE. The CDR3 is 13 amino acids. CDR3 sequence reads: CASSPQGVYEQYF. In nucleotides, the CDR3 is TGTGCCAGCAGCCCACAGGGGGTCTACGAGCAGTACTTC.

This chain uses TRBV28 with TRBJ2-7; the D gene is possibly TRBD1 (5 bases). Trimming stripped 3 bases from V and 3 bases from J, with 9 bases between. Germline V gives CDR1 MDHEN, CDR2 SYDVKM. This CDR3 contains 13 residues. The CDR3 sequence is CASSFLGVYEQYF. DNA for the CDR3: TGTGCCAGCAGTTTCCTAGGGGTCTACGAGCAGTACTTC. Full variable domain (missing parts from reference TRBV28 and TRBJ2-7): DVKVTQSSRYLVKRTGEKVFLECVQDMDHENMFWYRQDPGLGLRLIYFSYDVKMKEKGDIPEGYSVSREKKERFSLILESASTNQTSMYLCASSFLGVYEQYFGPGTRLTVT.

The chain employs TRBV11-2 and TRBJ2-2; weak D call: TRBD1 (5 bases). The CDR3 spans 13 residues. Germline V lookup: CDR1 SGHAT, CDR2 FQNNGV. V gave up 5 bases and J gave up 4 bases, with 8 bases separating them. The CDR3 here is CASSGHGTGELFF. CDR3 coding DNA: TGTGCCAGCAGCGGACATGGCACCGGGGAGCTGTTTTTT.

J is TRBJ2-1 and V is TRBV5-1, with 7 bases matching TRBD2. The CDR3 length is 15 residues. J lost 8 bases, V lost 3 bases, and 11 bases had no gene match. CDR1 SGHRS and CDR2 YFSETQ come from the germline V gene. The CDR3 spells CASSSRSGGNDEQFF. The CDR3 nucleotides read TGCGCCAGCAGCTCCCGTTCGGGAGGTAACGATGAGCAGTTCTTC.

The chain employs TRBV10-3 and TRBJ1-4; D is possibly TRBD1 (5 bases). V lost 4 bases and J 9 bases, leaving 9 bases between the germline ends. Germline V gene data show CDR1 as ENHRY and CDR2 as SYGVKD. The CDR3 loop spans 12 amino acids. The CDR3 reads CAISGDSKKLFF. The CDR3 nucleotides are TGTGCCATCAGTGGTGACAGCAAAAAACTGTTTTTT.

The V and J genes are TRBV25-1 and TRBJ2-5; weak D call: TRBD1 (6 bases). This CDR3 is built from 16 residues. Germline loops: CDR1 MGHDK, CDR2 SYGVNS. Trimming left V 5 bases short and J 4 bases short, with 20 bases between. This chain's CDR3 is CASSKTDSPLGETQYF. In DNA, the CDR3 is TGTGCCAGCAGTAAAACGGACAGCCCATTGGGAGAGACCCAGTACTTC.

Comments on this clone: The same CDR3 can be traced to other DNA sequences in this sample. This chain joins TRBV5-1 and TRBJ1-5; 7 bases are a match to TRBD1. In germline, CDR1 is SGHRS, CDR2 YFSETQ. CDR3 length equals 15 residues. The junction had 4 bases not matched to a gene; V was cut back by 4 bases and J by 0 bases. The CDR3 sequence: CASSLTGNSNQPQHF. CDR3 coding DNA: TGCGCCAGCAGCCTGACAGGGAATAGCAATCAGCCCCAGCATTTT.